These 14 T cell receptor beta chains were sequenced from one sample in a study of blood T cell repertoires in COVID-19. Here immunoSEQ multiplex PCR was the method, and the copy in TCRdb shows in-frame clones only, minus some. The table lists 250,000 to 300,000 clones, 86% of them singletons, with about 14% in the top ten. Input material: PBMCs or T cells enriched from blood (not recorded which). The receptors stem from a man aged 18 to 35 who had recovered from COVID-19.

This chain links TRBV4-2 with TRBJ2-4; TRBD2 is a possible D gene (6 bases). V lost 0 bases to trimming and J lost 4 bases, with 10 bases between them. From germline, CDR1 is LGHNA and CDR2 YNFKEQ. The CDR3 consists of 15 residues. CDR3 loop: CASSQDLASKNIQYF. CDR3 coding DNA: TGTGCCAGCAGCCAAGATCTAGCGAGTAAAAACATTCAGTACTTC.

In this sample, this clone turned up once. The V gene is TRBV10-2, the J gene TRBJ2-1; TRBD1 aligns across 9 bases. Germline V CDR1 and CDR2: WSHSY, SAAADI. The length of the CDR3 is 16 residues. J lost 3 bases, V lost 2 bases, and 5 bases had no gene match. CDR3 region: CASSEGDRVLYNEQFF. The CDR3 DNA reads as TGCGCCAGCAGTGAGGGGGACAGGGTACTCTACAATGAGCAGTTCTTC.

This CDR3 reads CASSYSAGRQAFF. The CDR3 nucleotides are TGTGCCAGCAGTTACTCGGCGGGACGGCAAGCTTTCTTT. This chain joins TRBV6-5 and TRBJ1-1, with D possibly being TRBD1 (5 bases). The CDR3 sequence is 13 residues long. V was shortened by 0 bases and J by 9 bases, with 11 bases between the two germline ends. Looked up from germline, CDR1 is MNHEY and CDR2 is SVGAGI.

This clone is a singleton in its sample. V and J are TRBV4-1 and TRBJ1-1; a weak D match, TRBD1 (6 bases). Trimming cost V 0 bases and J 2 bases, with 10 bases left between them. The CDR3 is made up of 15 amino acids. Germline V CDR1 and CDR2: MGHRA, YSYEKL. The CDR3 loop is CASSQDPGDNTEAFF. In DNA, the CDR3 is TGCGCCAGCAGCCAAGATCCAGGGGATAACACTGAAGCTTTCTTT.

The chain combines TRBV7-9 with TRBJ1-3; D is uncertain. The CDR3 is made up of 16 amino acids. Trimming pared 4 bases from V and 0 bases from J, leaving 13 bases between. Germline values: CDR1 SEHNR, CDR2 FQNEAQ (reference sequence). The CDR3 region is CASSSLNEDSGNTIYF. CDR3 DNA sequence: TGTGCCAGCAGCTCCCTTAACGAGGACTCTGGAAACACCATATATTTT.

This clone was found once. The chain combines TRBV4-2 with TRBJ1-6; unclear D gene. V gave up 0 bases and J gave up 7 bases, with 7 bases separating them. The CDR3 runs to 14 residues. Germline V lookup: CDR1 LGHNA, CDR2 YNFKEQ. CDR3 residues: CASSQDRRNSPLHF. The CDR3 DNA reads as TGTGCCAGCAGCCAAGATCGGAGGAATTCACCCCTCCACTTT.

The V call is TRBV6-4, the J call TRBJ2-3; 7 bases agree with TRBD2. This CDR3 has 14 residues. J gave up 1 base and V 9 bases, and 7 bases lay outside the gene matches. CDR1 MRHNA and CDR2 SNTAGT come from the germline V gene. Here the CDR3 reads CASGAGEGTDTQYF. CDR3 DNA sequence: TGTGCCAGTGGGGCGGGAGAGGGCACAGATACGCAGTATTTT.

The chain joins TRBV2 to TRBJ1-1, with D hard to call. The ends were cut back, 10 bases at V and 2 bases at J, with 17 bases in the middle. Germline values: CDR1 SNHLY, CDR2 FYNNEI. The CDR3 covers 14 residues. The CDR3 nucleotides are TGTGCCACCATGGGTCGCGGGCCTAACACTGAAGCTTTCTTT. It translates to CATMGRGPNTEAFF.

The gene calls are TRBV6-5 and TRBJ2-7; D ambiguous. Trimming took off 4 bases at V and 3 bases at J, with 7 bases between the two ends. The CDR3 covers 12 residues. From germline, CDR1 is MNHEY and CDR2 SVGAGI. DNA for the CDR3: TGTGCCAGCAGTTGGGCCGGCTACGAGCAGTACTTC. As protein: CASSWAGYEQYF.

The chain joins TRBV7-3 to TRBJ2-1; D is uncertain. Germline lookup yields CDR1 SGHTA and CDR2 FQGTGA. This CDR3 is 15 amino acids long. Trimming left V 0 bases short and J 1 base short, with 7 bases between. This CDR3 reads CASSLTSSSYNEQFF. DNA for the CDR3: TGTGCCAGCAGCTTAACCAGTTCTTCCTACAATGAGCAGTTCTTC.

The V call is TRBV13, the J call TRBJ2-7; 8 nucleotides align to TRBD1. V shed 2 bases and J 0 bases; nucleotides not matched to a gene: 3. The germline V gene has CDR1 PRHDT and CDR2 FYEKMQ (reference sequence). The CDR3 is 15 amino acids. CDR3 DNA: TGTGCCAGCAGCTTATCTACAGGGGGCTCCTACGAGCAGTACTTC. Translation: CASSLSTGGSYEQYF.

The rearrangement uses TRBV11-2 and TRBJ2-7; possibly TRBD1 for D (6 bases). CDR3 length equals 13 residues. The V gene lost 4 bases and the J gene lost 2 bases, with 9 bases spanning the gap. Germline V gene sequence: CDR1 SGHAT, CDR2 FQNNGV. The CDR3 reads CASSSGHTYEQYF. The CDR3 region has the DNA TGTGCCAGCAGCTCGGGACATACCTACGAGCAGTACTTC. The complete variable domain, with remaining parts taken from reference TRBV11-2 and TRBJ2-7, reads EAGVAQSPRYKIIEKRQSVAFWCNPISGHATLYWYQQILGQGPKLLIQFQNNGVVDDSQLPKDRFSAERLKGVDSTLKIQPAKLEDSAVYLCASSSGHTYEQYFGPGTRLTVT.

The chain uses TRBV28 and TRBJ1-2, with D hard to call. CDR3 length: 11 residues. Germline V gene data show CDR1 as MDHEN and CDR2 as SYDVKM. V gave up 6 bases and J gave up 7 bases, with 9 bases separating them. The CDR3 reads CASSKSVGYTF. CDR3 sequence (DNA): TGTGCCAGCAGCAAATCGGTTGGCTACACCTTC.

This clone came up once. The chain has TRBV11-3 and TRBJ2-7; 9 bases align to TRBD2. This CDR3 spans 14 amino acids. J gave up 6 bases and V 1 base, and 4 bases lay outside the gene matches. Looked up from germline, CDR1 is SGHNT and CDR2 is YENEEA. The CDR3, as DNA: TGTGCCAGCAGCTTAGGCGGGAGGGGCTCCGAGCAGTACTTC. This translates into CASSLGGRGSEQYF. Based on the CDR3 plus reference TRBV11-3 and TRBJ2-7, the full variable domain is EAGVVQSPRYKIIEKKQPVAFWCNPISGHNTLYWYLQNLGQGPELLIRYENEEAVDDSQLPKDRFSAERLKGVDSTLKIQPAELGDSAVYLCASSLGGRGSEQYFGPGTRLTVT.